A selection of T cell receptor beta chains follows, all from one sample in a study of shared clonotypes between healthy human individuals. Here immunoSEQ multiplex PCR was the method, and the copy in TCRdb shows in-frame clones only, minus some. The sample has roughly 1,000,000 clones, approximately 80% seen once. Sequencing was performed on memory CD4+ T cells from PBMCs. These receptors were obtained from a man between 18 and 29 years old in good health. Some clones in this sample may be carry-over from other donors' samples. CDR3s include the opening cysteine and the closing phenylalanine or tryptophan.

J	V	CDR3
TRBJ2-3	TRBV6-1	CASSNRDRAAITQYF
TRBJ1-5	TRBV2	CASSEVQGPVGGQPQHF
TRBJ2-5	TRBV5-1	CASSLTGGSQETQYF
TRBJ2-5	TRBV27	CASSLRYRVGGETQYF
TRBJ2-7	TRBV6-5	CASSYAGSYEQYF
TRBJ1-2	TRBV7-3	CASSSGQDYGYTF
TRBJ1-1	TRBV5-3	CARQEGDTEAFF
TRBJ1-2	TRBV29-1	CSVEEGGYTF
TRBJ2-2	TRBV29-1	CSGRQGGNVGELFF
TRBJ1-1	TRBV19	CASYPGTGNTEAFF
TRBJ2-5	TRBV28	CASSLPRGGAPETQYF
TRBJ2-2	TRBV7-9	CASINRVNTGELFF
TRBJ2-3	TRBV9	CASSARVSTDTQYF
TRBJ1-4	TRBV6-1	CASREGGQYEKLFF
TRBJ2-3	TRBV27	CASSPGTSANTQYF
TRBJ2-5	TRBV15	CATSTSPGETQYF
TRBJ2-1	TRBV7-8	CASSFTGTSGLYNEQFF
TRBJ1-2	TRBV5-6	CASSSRRWDGYTF
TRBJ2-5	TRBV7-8	CASSQGLAMETQYF
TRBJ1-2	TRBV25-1	CASSAWTGYGYTF
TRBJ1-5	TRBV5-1	CASSLGWDQPQHF
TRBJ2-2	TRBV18	CASSLGLALNTGELFF
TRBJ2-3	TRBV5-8	CASSPNRGGTQYF
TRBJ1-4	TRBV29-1	CSVAGVGEKLFF
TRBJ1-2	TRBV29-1	CSAGGQFGLGYTF
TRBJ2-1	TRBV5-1	CASSLAFQGRYNEQFF
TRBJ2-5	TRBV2	CASSVLLAGGGETQYF
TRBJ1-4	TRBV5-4	CASSLRGGIVGEKLFF
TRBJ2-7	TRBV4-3	CASSQGQGWYEQYF
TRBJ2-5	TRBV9	CASSARWDRDQQETQYF
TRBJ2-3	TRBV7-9	CASSFPIGDTQYF
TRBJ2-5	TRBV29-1	CSVATETETQYF
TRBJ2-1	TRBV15	CATSRAGGSSYNEQFF
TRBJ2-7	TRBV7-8	CASSLGTGGFDEQYF
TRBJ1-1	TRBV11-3	CASSLEPQGEAFF
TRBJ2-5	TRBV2	CASPGGGRETQYF
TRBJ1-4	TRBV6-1	CASSVASGTDNEKLFF
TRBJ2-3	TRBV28	CASSGRQGPDTQYF
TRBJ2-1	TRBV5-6	CASSLYGPGLAGVEFF
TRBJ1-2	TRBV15	CATSGEGGYGYTF
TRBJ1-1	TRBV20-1	CSARDREAFF
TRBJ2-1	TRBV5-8	CASSRGLAGDSFSYNEQFF
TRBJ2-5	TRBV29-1	CSVGTGGPGETQYF
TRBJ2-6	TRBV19	CASTTRGAGANVLTF
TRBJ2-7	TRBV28	CASYGSKGSYEQYF
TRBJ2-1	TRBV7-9	CASSSSRASRNNEQFF
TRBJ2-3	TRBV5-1	CASSLEQGTQYF
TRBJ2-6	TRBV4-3	CASSQDPHSGANVLTF
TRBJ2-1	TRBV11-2	CASSLVWREDYNEQFF
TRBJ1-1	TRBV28	CASSLSLVEGNRAFF
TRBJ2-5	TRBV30	CAWSAGTSGNQYF
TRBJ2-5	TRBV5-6	CASSRGLQETQYF
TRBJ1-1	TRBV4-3	CASSQGYYGQANTEAFF